The entry below gives a single T cell receptor beta chain sequence along with its context. Source study methods: For nucleated cells, counts were estimated from reference gene primer amplification. Measured with immunoSEQ multiplex PCR; TCRdb has only the in-frame clones, and not every one. V, J and clone size derive from that table, while D and trimming were established from the DNA sequence. Seen here are 30,000 to 40,000 clones, roughly four fifths observed once, and the top ten hold approximately 3.5%. The sample belongs to a study of blood T cell repertoires in COVID-19. Study context: Italy, Spain and the United States were the sources of the convalescent and acute COVID-19 samples. The analysed material was cDNA or gDNA that came from T cells, B-cell-depleted T cells, or PBMCs.

This CDR3 spans 16 amino acids. In germline, CDR1 is MGHRA, CDR2 YSYEKL. The V and J ends lost 4 bases and 0 bases respectively, with 16 bases between them. This TCR came from a man in his fifties or sixties with acute or convalescent COVID-19. The chain has TRBV4-1 and TRBJ2-7, with D possibly matching TRBD2 (7 bases). Input material: peripheral blood. The CDR3 DNA sequence: TGCGCCAGCAGCCCTGGCAAGGGGGGGAGCTCCTACGAGCAGTACTTC. Protein: CASSPGKGGSSYEQYF.